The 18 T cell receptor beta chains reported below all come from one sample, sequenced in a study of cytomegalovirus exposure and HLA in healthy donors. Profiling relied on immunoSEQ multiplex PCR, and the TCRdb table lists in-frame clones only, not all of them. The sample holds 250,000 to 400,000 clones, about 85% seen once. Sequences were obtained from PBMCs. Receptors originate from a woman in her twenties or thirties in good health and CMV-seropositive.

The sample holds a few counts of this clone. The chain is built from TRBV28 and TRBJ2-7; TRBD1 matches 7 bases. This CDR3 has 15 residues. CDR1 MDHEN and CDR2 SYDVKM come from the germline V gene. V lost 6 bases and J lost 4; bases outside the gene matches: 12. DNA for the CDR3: TGTGCCAGCAGCCGAGGGACAGAGACCCTATACGAGCAGTACTTC. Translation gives CASSRGTETLYEQYF.

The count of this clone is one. This CDR3 reads CASSQPGSEAQYF. The CDR3 DNA follows: TGTGCCAGCAGTCAACCGGGTTCTGAAGCGCAGTATTTT. This sequence joins TRBV6-5 and TRBJ2-3, with no clear D. This CDR3 is built from 13 residues. V was pared by 5 bases and J by 10 bases, with 16 bases between. Germline V gene data show CDR1 as MNHEY and CDR2 as SVGAGI.

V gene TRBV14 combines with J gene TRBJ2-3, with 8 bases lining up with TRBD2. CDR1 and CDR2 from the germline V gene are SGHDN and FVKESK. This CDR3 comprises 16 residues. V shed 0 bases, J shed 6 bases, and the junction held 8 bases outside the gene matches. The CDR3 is CASSQDVAGTRDTQYF. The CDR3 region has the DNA TGTGCCAGCAGCCAAGACGTAGCGGGGACCCGGGATACGCAGTATTTT.

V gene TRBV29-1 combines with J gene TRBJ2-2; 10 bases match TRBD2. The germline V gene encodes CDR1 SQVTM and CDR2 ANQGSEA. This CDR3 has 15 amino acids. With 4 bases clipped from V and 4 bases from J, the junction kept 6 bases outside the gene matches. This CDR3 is CSVVQAGGGTGELFF. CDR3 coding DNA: TGCAGCGTTGTGCAAGCGGGAGGGGGCACCGGGGAGCTGTTTTTT.

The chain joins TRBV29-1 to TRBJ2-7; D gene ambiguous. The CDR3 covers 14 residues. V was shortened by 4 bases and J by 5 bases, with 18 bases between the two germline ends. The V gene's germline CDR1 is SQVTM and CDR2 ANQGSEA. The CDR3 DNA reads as TGCAGCGTTGTTCCTGGCCTAAGAGCTCACGAGCAGTACTTC. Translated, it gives CSVVPGLRAHEQYF.

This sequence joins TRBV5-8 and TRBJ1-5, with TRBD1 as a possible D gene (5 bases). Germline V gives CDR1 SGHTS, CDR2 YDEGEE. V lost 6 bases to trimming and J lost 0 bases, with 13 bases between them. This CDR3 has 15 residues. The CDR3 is CASIPRGVSNQPQHF. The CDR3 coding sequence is TGTGCCAGCATCCCCCGGGGGGTTAGCAATCAGCCCCAGCATTTT.

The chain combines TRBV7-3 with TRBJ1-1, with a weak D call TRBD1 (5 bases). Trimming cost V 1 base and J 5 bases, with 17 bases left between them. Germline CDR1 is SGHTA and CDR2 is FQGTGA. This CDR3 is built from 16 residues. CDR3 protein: CASSLKAGRAETEAFF. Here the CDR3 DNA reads TGTGCCAGCAGCTTAAAGGCGGGCAGGGCAGAGACTGAAGCTTTCTTT.

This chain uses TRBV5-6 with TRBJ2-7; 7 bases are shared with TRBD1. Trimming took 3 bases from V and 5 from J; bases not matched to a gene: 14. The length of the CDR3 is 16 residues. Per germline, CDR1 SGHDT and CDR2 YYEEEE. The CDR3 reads CASSSPRRQGRNEQYF. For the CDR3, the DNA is TGTGCCAGCAGCTCCCCCCGAAGACAGGGTAGGAACGAGCAGTACTTC. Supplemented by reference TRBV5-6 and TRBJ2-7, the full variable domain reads DAGVTQSPTHLIKTRGQQVTLRCSPKSGHDTVSWYQQALGQGPQFIFQYYEEEERQRGNFPDRFSGHQFPNYSSELNVNALLLGDSALYLCASSSPRRQGRNEQYFGPGTRLTVT.

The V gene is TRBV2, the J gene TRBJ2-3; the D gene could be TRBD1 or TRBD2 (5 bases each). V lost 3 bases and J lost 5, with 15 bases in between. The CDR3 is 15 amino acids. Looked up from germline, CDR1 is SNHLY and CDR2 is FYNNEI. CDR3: CASSDSREILDTQYF. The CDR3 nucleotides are TGTGCCAGCAGTGACTCCAGGGAGATCCTAGATACGCAGTATTTT.

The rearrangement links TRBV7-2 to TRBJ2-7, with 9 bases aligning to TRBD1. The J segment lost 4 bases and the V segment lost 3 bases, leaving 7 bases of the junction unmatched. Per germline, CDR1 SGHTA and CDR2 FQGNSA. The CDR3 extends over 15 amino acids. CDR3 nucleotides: TGTGCCAGCAGCTTCCAGCGACAGGGGGATTACGAGCAGTACTTC. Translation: CASSFQRQGDYEQYF.

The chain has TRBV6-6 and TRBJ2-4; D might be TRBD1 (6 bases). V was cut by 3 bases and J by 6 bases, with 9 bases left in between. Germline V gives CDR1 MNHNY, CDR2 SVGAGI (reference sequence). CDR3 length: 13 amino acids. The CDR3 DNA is TGTGCCAGCAGTTATCCAGGGGTAAACATTCAGTACTTC. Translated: CASSYPGVNIQYF.

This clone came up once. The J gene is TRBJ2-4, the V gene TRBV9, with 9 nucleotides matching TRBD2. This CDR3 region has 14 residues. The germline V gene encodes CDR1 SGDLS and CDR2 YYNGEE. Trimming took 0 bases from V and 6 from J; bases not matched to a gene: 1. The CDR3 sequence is CASSVELAGNIQYF. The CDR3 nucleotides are TGTGCCAGCAGCGTAGAACTAGCGGGAAACATTCAGTACTTC.

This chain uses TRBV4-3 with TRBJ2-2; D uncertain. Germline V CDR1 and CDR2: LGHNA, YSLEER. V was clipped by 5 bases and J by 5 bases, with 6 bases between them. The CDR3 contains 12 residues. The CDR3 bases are TGCGCCAGCAGCGGTTGGACCGGGGAGCTGTTTTTT. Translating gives CASSGWTGELFF.

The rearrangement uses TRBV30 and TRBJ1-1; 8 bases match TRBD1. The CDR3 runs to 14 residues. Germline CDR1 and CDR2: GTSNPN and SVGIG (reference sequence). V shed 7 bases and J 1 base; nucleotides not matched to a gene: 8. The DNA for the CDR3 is TGTGCCTCCAGGAGGACAGGGAAGAACACTGAAGCTTTCTTT. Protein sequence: CASRRTGKNTEAFF.

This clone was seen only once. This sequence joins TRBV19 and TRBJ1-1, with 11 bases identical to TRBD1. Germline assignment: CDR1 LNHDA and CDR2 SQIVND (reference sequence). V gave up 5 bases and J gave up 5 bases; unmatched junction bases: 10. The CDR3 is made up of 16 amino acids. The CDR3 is CASSFRDRGGETEAFF. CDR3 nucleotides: TGTGCCAGTAGTTTCCGGGACAGGGGGGGAGAGACTGAAGCTTTCTTT.

The CDR3: CASSPDSLSGNTIYF. The DNA for the CDR3 is TGTGCCAGCAGCCCTGACAGTCTCTCTGGAAACACCATATATTTT. The rearrangement links TRBV6-5 to TRBJ1-3; TRBD1 is a possible D gene (5 bases). The germline gives CDR1 MNHEY, CDR2 SVGAGI. This CDR3 contains 15 residues. Trimming took off 6 bases at V and 0 bases at J, with 12 bases between the two ends.

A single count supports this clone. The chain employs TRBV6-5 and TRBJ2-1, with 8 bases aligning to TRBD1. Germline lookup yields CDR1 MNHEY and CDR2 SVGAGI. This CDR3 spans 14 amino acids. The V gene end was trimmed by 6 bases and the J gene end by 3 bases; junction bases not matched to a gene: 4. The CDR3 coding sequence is TGTGCCAGCAGACTCGACAGGGGCTACAATGAGCAGTTCTTC. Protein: CASRLDRGYNEQFF.

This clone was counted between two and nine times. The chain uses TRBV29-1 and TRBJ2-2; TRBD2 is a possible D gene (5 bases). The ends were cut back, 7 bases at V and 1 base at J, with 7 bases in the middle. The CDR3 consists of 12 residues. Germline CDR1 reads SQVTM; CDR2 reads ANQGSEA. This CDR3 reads CSGRENTGELFF. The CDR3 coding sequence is TGCAGCGGTCGGGAGAACACCGGGGAGCTGTTTTTT.